This T cell receptor (beta chain) was sequenced for a study of T cells after yellow fever vaccination. In this sample, this clonotype turned up a few times. MiXCR, run by TCRdb on the 5' RACE reads, gives a single entry per CDR3 protein. The data show approximately 85,000 distinct CDR3 sequences, about an eighth seen once. Sequenced material: CD8+ T cells not binding an NS4B(214-222) dextramer, sorted from PBMCs, taken approximately 22 days after the first yellow fever vaccination. The receptor's source is a young man who received the YFV17D yellow fever vaccine.

The CDR3 nucleotides are TGTGCCAGCAGCTTAGAGGAAGGACAGATAACCGATGAGCAGTTCTTC. It yields the protein CASSLEEGQITDEQFF. The chain is built from TRBV4-2 and TRBJ2-1, with a tentative D call TRBD1 (6 bases). The V gene's germline CDR1 is LGHNA and CDR2 YNFKEQ. This CDR3 spans 16 amino acids. Trimming stripped 5 bases from V and 8 bases from J, with 22 bases between.